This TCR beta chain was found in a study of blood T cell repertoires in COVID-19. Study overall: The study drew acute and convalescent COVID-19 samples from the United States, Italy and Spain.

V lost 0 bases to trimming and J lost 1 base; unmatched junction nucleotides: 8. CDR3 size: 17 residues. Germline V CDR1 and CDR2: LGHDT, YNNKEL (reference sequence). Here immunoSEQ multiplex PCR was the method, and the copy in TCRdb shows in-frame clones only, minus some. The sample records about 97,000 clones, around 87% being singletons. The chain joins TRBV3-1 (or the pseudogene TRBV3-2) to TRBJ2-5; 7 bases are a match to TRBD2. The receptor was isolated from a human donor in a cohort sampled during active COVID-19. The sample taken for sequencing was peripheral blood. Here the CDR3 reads CASSQDLPSGIQETQYF. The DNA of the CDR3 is TGTGCCAGCAGCCAAGATTTGCCTAGCGGAATCCAAGAGACCCAGTACTTC.